This TCR beta chain was sequenced in a study of blood T cell repertoires in COVID-19. This CDR3 comprises 15 residues. The trim removed 6 bases at V and 5 bases at J, leaving 7 bases unmatched. Per the germline V gene, CDR1 is SGHKS and CDR2 is YYEKEE (reference sequence). Produced via immunoSEQ multiplex PCR; TCRdb's table is partial and in-frame only. The data show some 100,000 clones, with roughly 80% seen just once and less than 4.5% held by the top ten. The receptor was isolated from a man aged 60 to 75 with acute or convalescent COVID-19. The rearrangement uses TRBV5-5 and TRBJ1-5, with 11 bases fitting TRBD1. What was sequenced was peripheral blood. The CDR3 spells CASNTGTGGHQPQHF. CDR3 nucleotide sequence: TGTGCCAGCAACACCGGGACAGGGGGTCATCAGCCCCAGCATTTT.